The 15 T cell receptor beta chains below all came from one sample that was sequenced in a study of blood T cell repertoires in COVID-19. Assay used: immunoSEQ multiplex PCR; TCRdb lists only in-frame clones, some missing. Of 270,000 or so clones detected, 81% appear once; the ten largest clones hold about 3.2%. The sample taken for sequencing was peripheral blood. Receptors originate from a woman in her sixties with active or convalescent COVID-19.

For the CDR3, the DNA is TGTGCCAGCAGTGACTCGGGACTCACGTCCTACGAGCAGTACTTC. Protein product: CASSDSGLTSYEQYF. The J gene is TRBJ2-7, the V gene TRBV6-4, with TRBD2 as a possible D gene (6 bases). Deletions cut 0 bases from V and 1 base from J, with 10 bases between. Germline V gene sequence: CDR1 MRHNA, CDR2 SNTAGT. The CDR3 runs to 15 residues.

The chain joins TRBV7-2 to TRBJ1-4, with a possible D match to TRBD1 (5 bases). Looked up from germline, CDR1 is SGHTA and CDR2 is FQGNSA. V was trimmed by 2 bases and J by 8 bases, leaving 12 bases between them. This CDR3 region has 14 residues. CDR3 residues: CASSLQGSWEKLFF. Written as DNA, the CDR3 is TGTGCCAGCAGCTTACAGGGAAGTTGGGAAAAACTGTTTTTT.

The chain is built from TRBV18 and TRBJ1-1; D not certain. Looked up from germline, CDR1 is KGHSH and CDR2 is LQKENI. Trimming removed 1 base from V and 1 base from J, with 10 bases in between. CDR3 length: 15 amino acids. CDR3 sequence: CASSPRYRANTEAFF. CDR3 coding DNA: TGTGCCAGCTCACCACGGTACAGAGCGAACACTGAAGCTTTCTTT.

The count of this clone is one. This CDR3 reads CASSAQPGDPGGDGYTF. In nucleotides, the CDR3 is TGCGCCAGCAGCGCCCAACCCGGCGACCCAGGGGGCGATGGCTACACCTTC. V usage is TRBV4-1 and J usage is TRBJ1-2; 8 nucleotides line up with TRBD1. CDR1 MGHRA and CDR2 YSYEKL come from the germline V gene. The junction had 17 bases not matched to a gene; V was cut back by 5 bases and J by 6 bases. The CDR3 sequence is 17 residues long.

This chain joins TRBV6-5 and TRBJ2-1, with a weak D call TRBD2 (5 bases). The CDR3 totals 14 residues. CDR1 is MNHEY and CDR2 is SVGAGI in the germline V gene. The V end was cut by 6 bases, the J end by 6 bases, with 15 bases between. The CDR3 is CASRVGLAGNEQFF. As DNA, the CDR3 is TGTGCCAGCAGGGTGGGTCTAGCAGGCAATGAGCAGTTCTTC.

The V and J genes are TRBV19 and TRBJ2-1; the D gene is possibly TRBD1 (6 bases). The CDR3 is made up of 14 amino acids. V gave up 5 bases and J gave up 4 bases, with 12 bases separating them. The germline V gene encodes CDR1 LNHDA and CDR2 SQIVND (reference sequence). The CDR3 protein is CASSLGDIYNEQFF. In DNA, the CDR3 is TGTGCCAGTAGTCTGGGGGACATTTACAATGAGCAGTTCTTC.

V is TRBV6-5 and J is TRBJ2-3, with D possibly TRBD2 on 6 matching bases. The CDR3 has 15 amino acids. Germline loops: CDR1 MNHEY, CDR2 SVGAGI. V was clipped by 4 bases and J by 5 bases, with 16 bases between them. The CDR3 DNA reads TGTGCCAGCAGTTCGCTCGGGACTCTGATAGATACGCAGTATTTT. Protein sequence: CASSSLGTLIDTQYF.

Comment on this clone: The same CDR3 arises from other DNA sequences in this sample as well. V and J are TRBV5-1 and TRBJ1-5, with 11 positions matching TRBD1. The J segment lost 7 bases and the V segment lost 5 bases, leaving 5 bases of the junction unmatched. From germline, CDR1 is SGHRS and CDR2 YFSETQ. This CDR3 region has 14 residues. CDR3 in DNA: TGCGCCAGCAGTTGGGGACAGGGGGGGCAGCCCCAGCATTTT. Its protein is CASSWGQGGQPQHF.

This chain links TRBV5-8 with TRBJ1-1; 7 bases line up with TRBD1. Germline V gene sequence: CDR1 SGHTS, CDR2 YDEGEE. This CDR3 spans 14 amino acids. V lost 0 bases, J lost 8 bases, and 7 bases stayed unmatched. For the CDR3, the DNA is TGTGCCAGCAGCTTGGGGGACAGCCCCACCGAAGCTTTCTTT. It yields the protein CASSLGDSPTEAFF.

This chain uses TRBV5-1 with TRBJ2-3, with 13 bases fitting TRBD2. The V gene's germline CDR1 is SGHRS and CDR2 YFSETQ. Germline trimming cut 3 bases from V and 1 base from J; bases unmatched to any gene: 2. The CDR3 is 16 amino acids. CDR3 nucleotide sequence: TGCGCCAGCAGCTCAGGGACTAGCGGGGGCACAGATACGCAGTATTTT. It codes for CASSSGTSGGTDTQYF.

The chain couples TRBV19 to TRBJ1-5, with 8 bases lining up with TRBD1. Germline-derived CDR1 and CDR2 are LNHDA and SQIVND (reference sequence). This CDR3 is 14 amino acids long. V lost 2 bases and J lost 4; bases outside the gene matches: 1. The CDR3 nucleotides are TGTGCCAGTAGTATACGGACAGGGAATCAGCCCCAGCATTTT. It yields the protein CASSIRTGNQPQHF. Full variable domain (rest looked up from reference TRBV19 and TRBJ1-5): DGGITQSPKYLFRKEGQNVTLSCEQNLNHDAMYWYRQDPGQGLRLIYYSQIVNDFQKGDIAEGYSVSREKKESFPLTVTSAQKNPTAFYLCASSIRTGNQPQHFGDGTRLSIL.

The CDR3 sequence is CASTTRTGNYNSPLHF. Here the CDR3 DNA reads TGTGCCAGTACCACAAGGACAGGGAACTATAATTCACCCCTCCACTTT. This chain joins TRBV19 and TRBJ1-6; the match to TRBD1 covers 8 bases. V shed 7 bases, J shed 3 bases, and the junction held 8 bases outside the gene matches. CDR1 LNHDA and CDR2 SQIVND come from the germline V gene (reference sequence). CDR3 length: 16 amino acids.

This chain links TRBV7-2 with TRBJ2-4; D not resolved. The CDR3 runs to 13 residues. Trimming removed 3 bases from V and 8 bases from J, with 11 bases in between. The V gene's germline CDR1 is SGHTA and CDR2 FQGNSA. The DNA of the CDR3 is TGTGCCAGCAGCTTGGTGGCGGAATACATTCAGTACTTC. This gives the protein CASSLVAEYIQYF.

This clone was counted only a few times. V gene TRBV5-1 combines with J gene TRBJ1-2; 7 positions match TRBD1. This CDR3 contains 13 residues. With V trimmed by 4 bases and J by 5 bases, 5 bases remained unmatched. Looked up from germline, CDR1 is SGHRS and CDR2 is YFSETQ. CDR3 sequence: CASSPGQRYGYTF. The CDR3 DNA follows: TGCGCCAGCAGCCCGGGACAGAGATATGGCTACACCTTC.

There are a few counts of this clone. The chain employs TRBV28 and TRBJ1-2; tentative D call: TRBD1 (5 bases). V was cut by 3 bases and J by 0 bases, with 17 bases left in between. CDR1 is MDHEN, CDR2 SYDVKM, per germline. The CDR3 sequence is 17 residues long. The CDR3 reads CASSFPGVGSANYGYTF. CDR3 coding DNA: TGTGCCAGCAGTTTCCCGGGGGTGGGAAGCGCTAACTATGGCTACACCTTC.